Shown below are 2 T cell receptor beta chains from a single sample sequenced in a study of response to subunit inactivated influenza vaccine. TCRdb recomputed calls from the RT-PCR reads with MiXCR, one row per CDR3 protein. Of roughly 650,000 distinct CDR3 sequences listed, around 16% are singletons. This specimen was PBMCs from blood, taken approximately 13 days after vaccination. The source is a man aged 50-59 years who received an inactivated influenza vaccine.

The genes are TRBV29-1 and TRBJ2-5; D remains ambiguous. CDR3 size: 12 residues. Germline loops: CDR1 SQVTM, CDR2 ANQGSEA. V lost 3 bases and J lost 5, with 10 bases in between. The CDR3 DNA is TGCAGCGTTGATCCAGCCTCGGAGACCCAGTACTTC. Its protein product is CSVDPASETQYF. Based on the CDR3 plus reference TRBV29-1 and TRBJ2-5, the full variable domain is SAVISQKPSRDICQRGTSLTIQCQVDSQVTMMFWYRQQPGQSLTLIATANQGSEATYESGFVIDKFPISRPNLTFSTLTVSNMSPEDSSIYLCSVDPASETQYFGPGTRLLVL.

This clonotype showed up just a few times. The chain couples TRBV20-1 to TRBJ1-5; 9 positions match TRBD1. The length of the CDR3 is 15 residues. Germline lookup yields CDR1 DFQATT and CDR2 SNEGSKA (reference sequence). J was trimmed by 5 bases and V by 2 bases; bases with no gene match: 7. Here the CDR3 DNA reads TGCAGTGCTAGACCCCGGACAGGGGCCTATCAGCCCCAGCATTTT. This translates into CSARPRTGAYQPQHF.